This T cell receptor beta chain was found in a study of T cells in Graves' hyperthyroidism and ophthalmopathy. Findings and caveats of the study: In simple terms, a model built on 13 V-J features told ophthalmopathy apart from stable hyperthyroidism.

Looked up from germline, CDR1 is SGHTA and CDR2 is FQGTGA. The CDR3 covers 13 residues. V was pared by 4 bases and J by 6 bases, with 9 bases between. This clonotype turned up a few times. Its antigen is not identified. TCR beta CDR3 regions were amplified from RNA transcripts. The TCR CDR3 first-round RT-PCR relied on the HTBI primer set. One entry per CDR3 protein, called by TCRdb with MiXCR from the multiplex PCR reads. The profile shows a few hundred thousand distinct CDR3 sequences, 11% to 15% of them singletons. A lack of ophthalmopathy progression within 18 months defined stable Graves' hyperthyroidism.

Source material: blood. The rearrangement uses TRBV7-3 and TRBJ2-2; D gene ambiguous. The source of this sequence is a woman aged 40 to 50 with Graves' hyperthyroidism. CDR3 amino acids: CASSSLGAGELFF. The CDR3 DNA reads TGTGCCAGCAGCTCCTTGGGTGCCGGGGAGCTGTTTTTT.